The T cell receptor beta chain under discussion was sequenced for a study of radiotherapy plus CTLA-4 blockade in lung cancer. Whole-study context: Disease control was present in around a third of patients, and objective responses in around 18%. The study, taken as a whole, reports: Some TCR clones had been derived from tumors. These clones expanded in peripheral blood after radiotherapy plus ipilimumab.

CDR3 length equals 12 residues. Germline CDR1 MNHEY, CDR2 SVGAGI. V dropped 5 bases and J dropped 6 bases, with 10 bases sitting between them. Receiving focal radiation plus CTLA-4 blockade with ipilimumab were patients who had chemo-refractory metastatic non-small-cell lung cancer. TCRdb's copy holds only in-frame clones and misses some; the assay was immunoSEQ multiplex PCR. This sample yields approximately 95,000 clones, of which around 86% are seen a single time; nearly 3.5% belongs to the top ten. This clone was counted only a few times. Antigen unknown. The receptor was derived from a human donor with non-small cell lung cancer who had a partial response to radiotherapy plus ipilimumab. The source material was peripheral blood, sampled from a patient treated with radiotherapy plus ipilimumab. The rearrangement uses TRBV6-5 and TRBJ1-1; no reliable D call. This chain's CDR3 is CASSDGIAEAFF. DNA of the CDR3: TGTGCCAGCAGTGACGGGATAGCTGAAGCTTTCTTT.